The clone carrying this T cell receptor (beta chain) occurred a few times. What it binds is not known. This CDR3 contains 15 residues. The germline gives CDR1 MNHNS, CDR2 SASEGT. V gave up 6 bases and J gave up 2 bases; unmatched junction bases: 8. TCRdb re-analysed the 5' RACE reads in MiXCR, keeping a single row per CDR3 protein. Altogether hundreds of thousands of distinct CDR3 sequences are present, approximately 12% being singletons, with the ten largest covering less than 0.65%. This entry comes from a study of CD8 T cells in ankylosing spondylitis. Study-wide results and caveats: Typical of ankylosing spondylitis blood, it appeared, was a TCR beta motif of fewer than 10 highly homologous variants.

The chain uses TRBV6-1 and TRBJ1-2; TRBD1 agrees at 8 bases. Sequencing input: blood, either unsorted or a sorted T cell fraction (not recorded which). This receptor was identified in a male donor with ankylosing spondylitis. CDR3 nucleotides: TGTGCCAGCAGAGTAGGATGGACAGGGAACTATGGCTACACCTTC. This codes for CASRVGWTGNYGYTF.